A selection of T cell receptor beta chains follows, all from one sample in a study of molecular identifiers for immune sequencing clone quantification. TCRdb fed the PCR reads into MiXCR, producing one record per CDR3 protein. The sample has over 600,000 distinct CDR3 sequences; nearly 20% are singletons. The sample consisted of naive CD8+ T cells from blood, with Jurkat cell RNA spiked in. Receptors originate from a human donor in good health. Some libraries in this study had Jurkat cell RNA spiked in. Both conserved end residues are part of each CDR3. The D gene is left open where the match is weak. The size entry is marked missing in some rows and otherwise reads once, few, many or a size class.

len,d_gene,v_gene,abundance,j_gene,CDR3aa,CDR3nt
13,TRBD2,TRBV12-3/TRBV12-4,NA,TRBJ2-1,CASRLAGANEQFF,TGTGCCAGCCGACTAGCGGGAGCCAATGAGCAGTTCTTC
13,NA,TRBV6-5,many,TRBJ1-1,CASRLQGGSEAFF,TGTGCCAGCAGATTACAGGGTGGCTCTGAAGCTTTCTTT
15,TRBD1,TRBV6-5,few,TRBJ1-2,CASSYRGDRGDGYTF,TGTGCCAGCAGTTACCGGGGTGACAGGGGAGATGGCTACACCTTC
14,TRBD2,TRBV29-1,few,TRBJ2-1,CSVGSGGDNNEQFF,TGCAGCGTCGGGTCGGGGGGAGACAACAATGAGCAGTTCTTC
13,NA,TRBV7-9,many,TRBJ2-5,CASSPKREETQYF,TGTGCCAGCAGCCCAAAGCGGGAAGAGACCCAGTACTTC
17,NA,TRBV13,many,TRBJ2-3,CASSLLGGGQDSDTQYF,TGTGCCAGCAGCTTACTCGGCGGGGGCCAAGACTCAGATACGCAGTATTTT
14,NA,TRBV4-1,few,TRBJ1-5,CASSQTGMGQPQHF,TGCGCCAGCAGCCAAACAGGGATGGGTCAGCCCCAGCATTTT
14,TRBD1,TRBV27,many,TRBJ2-2,CASSLGTEPAELFF,TGTGCCAGCAGTCTCGGGACAGAGCCTGCAGAGCTGTTTTTT
15,NA,TRBV7-9,few,TRBJ1-2,CASSLAEGTGYGYTF,TGTGCCAGCAGCTTAGCGGAGGGTACAGGGTACGGCTACACCTTC
15,NA,TRBV19,few,TRBJ2-2,CASSSLAVNTGELFF,TGTGCCAGTAGTTCCCTAGCTGTGAACACCGGGGAGCTGTTTTTT
15,NA,TRBV6-5,many,TRBJ1-5,CASSLNQGSNQPQHF,TGTGCCAGCAGCCTGAACCAGGGATCCAATCAGCCCCAGCATTTT
17,TRBD2,TRBV4-1,NA,TRBJ2-5,CASSQDGAGGQWETQYF,TGCGCCAGCAGCCAAGATGGAGCGGGGGGGCAGTGGGAGACCCAGTACTTC
15,NA,TRBV5-1,many,TRBJ2-5,CASSLRQTGGETQYF,TGCGCCAGCAGCTTGAGACAGACCGGCGGGGAGACCCAGTACTTC
13,NA,TRBV19,many,TRBJ2-7,CASSIGLPYEQYF,TGTGCCAGTAGTATTGGACTGCCCTACGAGCAGTACTTC
17,TRBD1,TRBV4-1,many,TRBJ2-1,CASSRNTGTGGVNEQFF,TGCGCCAGCAGCCGCAATACTGGGACAGGGGGCGTCAATGAGCAGTTCTTC
15,TRBD1,TRBV19,many,TRBJ1-5,CASSIGERGLQPQHF,TGTGCCAGTAGTATAGGTGAAAGGGGGCTTCAGCCCCAGCATTTT
12,NA,TRBV10-3,many,TRBJ1-1,CAISTGSSEAFF,TGTGCCATCAGCACAGGGAGCTCTGAAGCTTTCTTT
15,NA,TRBV5-3,NA,TRBJ2-2,CASSERTRGPGELFF,TGTGCCAGCAGCGAACGGACAAGGGGACCCGGGGAGCTGTTTTTT